Below, 29 T cell receptor beta chains from the same sample are listed, as sequenced in a study of T-cell reconstitution after alpha-beta-depleted transplantation in children. The authors prepared the TCRbeta library with unique molecular identifiers. TCRdb independently ran MiXCR on the PCR reads; one entry per CDR3 protein. The sample consists of 90,000 to 95,000 distinct CDR3 sequences, approximately 12% of them appearing once. Sequencing was performed on PBMCs from the stem cell graft donor, taken from the stem cell graft. The source is a human donor who donated a stem cell graft to a child with inherited bone marrow failure.

This rearrangement joins TRBV19 to TRBJ2-7, with a tentative D call TRBD2 (5 bases). V lost 10 bases, J lost 3 bases, and 16 bases lay in between. Germline CDR1 is LNHDA and CDR2 is SQIVND (reference sequence). This CDR3 has 13 residues. The CDR3 here is CATAVFEGYEQYF. DNA of the CDR3: TGTGCCACCGCAGTCTTCGAGGGCTACGAGCAGTACTTC.

This clonotype was detected many times. The chain combines TRBV12-3 or TRBV12-4 with TRBJ2-2; D ambiguous. V shed 4 bases and J shed 2 bases, with 5 bases lying between them. CDR3 length equals 13 residues. The CDR3 protein is CASSYSNTGELFF. The CDR3, as DNA: TGTGCCAGCAGTTATTCAAACACCGGGGAGCTGTTTTTT.

The CDR3 region is CASSQDRDRRSPLHF. CDR3 DNA: TGTGCCAGCAGCCAAGATCGGGACAGGCGATCACCCCTCCACTTT. The chain has TRBV4-2 and TRBJ1-6, with TRBD1 matching 8 bases. V lost 0 bases to trimming and J lost 10 bases; unmatched junction nucleotides: 5. Germline lookup yields CDR1 LGHNA and CDR2 YNFKEQ. The CDR3 has 15 residues.

This clonotype was recorded at least ten times. J is TRBJ2-2 and V is TRBV11-1, with 7 positions matching TRBD2. Germline V gives CDR1 SGHAT, CDR2 FQDESV (reference sequence). The CDR3 extends over 16 amino acids. J lost 5 bases, V lost 7 bases, and 13 bases had no gene match. Written as DNA, the CDR3 is TGTGCCAGCAAGCCCCCTTCAGCGGGAACGACCGGGGAGCTGTTTTTT. Translating gives CASKPPSAGTTGELFF.

There are many counts of this clonotype. The V and J genes are TRBV7-9 and TRBJ2-1, with TRBD2 identical over 9 bases. CDR1 SEHNR and CDR2 FQNEAQ come from the germline V gene (reference sequence). Germline trimming cut 3 bases from V and 6 bases from J; bases unmatched to any gene: 9. This CDR3 spans 16 amino acids. The CDR3 here is CASSFTLRGGGNEQFF. CDR3 DNA sequence: TGTGCCAGCAGCTTCACATTGCGCGGGGGGGGCAATGAGCAGTTCTTC.

This clonotype was picked up many times. The chain combines TRBV20-1 with TRBJ2-3; TRBD2 agrees at 8 bases. CDR1 and CDR2 from the germline V gene are DFQATT and SNEGSKA (reference sequence). The junction had 15 bases not matched to a gene; V was cut back by 5 bases and J by 5 bases. This CDR3 has 16 amino acids. The CDR3 DNA sequence: TGCAGTGCTGTAATGGGGGTAGCGGGGAGGCAAGATACGCAGTATTTT. Protein sequence: CSAVMGVAGRQDTQYF.

V and J are TRBV5-4 and TRBJ1-2, with 7 bases matching TRBD1. V was clipped by 0 bases and J by 5 bases; unmatched bases: 4. This CDR3 region has 14 residues. Germline CDR1 SGHNT, CDR2 YYREEE (reference sequence). As DNA, the CDR3 is TGTGCCAGCAGCTTGGACAGGGGCGAATATGGCTACACCTTC. It codes for CASSLDRGEYGYTF.

Ten or more counts support this clonotype. CDR3: CSAREAGLASYEQYF. The CDR3, as DNA: TGCAGTGCTAGAGAGGCTGGACTAGCGAGCTACGAGCAGTACTTC. This sequence joins TRBV20-1 and TRBJ2-7; 9 nucleotides align to TRBD2. The CDR3 is 15 residues long. The junction had 6 bases not matched to a gene; V was cut back by 0 bases and J by 3 bases. Per germline, CDR1 DFQATT and CDR2 SNEGSKA (reference sequence).

This clonotype was counted at least ten times. The gene calls are TRBV5-1 and TRBJ1-2, with 7 bases fitting TRBD1. This CDR3 has 17 residues. In germline, CDR1 is SGHRS, CDR2 YFSETQ. With 4 bases clipped from V and 0 bases from J, the junction kept 12 bases outside the gene matches. This chain's CDR3 is CASSPRDSRTTNYGYTF. The CDR3 DNA reads as TGCGCCAGCAGCCCTAGGGACAGCCGCACAACTAACTATGGCTACACCTTC.

This clonotype was seen many times. This chain uses TRBV5-6 with TRBJ2-3, with D unresolved. The CDR3 loop spans 13 amino acids. Germline CDR1 and CDR2: SGHDT and YYEEEE. V lost 0 bases and J 6 bases, leaving 8 bases between the germline ends. The CDR3 region has the DNA TGTGCCAGCAGCTTGGGACCCGGGGATACGCAGTATTTT. Protein product: CASSLGPGDTQYF.

This clonotype was observed a handful of times. The V and J genes are TRBV20-1 and TRBJ2-5; no firm D call. This CDR3 contains 14 residues. Deletions cut 1 base from V and 1 base from J, with 10 bases between. Germline values: CDR1 DFQATT, CDR2 SNEGSKA (reference sequence). This CDR3 is CSARVSALQETQYF. For the CDR3, the DNA is TGCAGTGCTAGAGTTTCGGCCCTCCAAGAGACCCAGTACTTC.

This clonotype was seen many times. The chain combines TRBV4-3 with TRBJ1-2; D call uncertain. Germline CDR1 is LGHNA and CDR2 is YSLEER. This CDR3 contains 14 residues. V dropped 4 bases and J dropped 5 bases, with 14 bases sitting between them. The CDR3 here is CASSLRDYGYGYTF. The CDR3 DNA is TGCGCCAGCAGCCTACGAGACTATGGGTATGGCTACACCTTC.

The chain is built from TRBV5-6 and TRBJ2-7; tentatively, D is TRBD1 (5 bases). This CDR3 has 17 residues. From germline, CDR1 is SGHDT and CDR2 YYEEEE. The V end lost 0 bases, the J end lost 0 bases, and 16 bases lay between the germline ends. Written as DNA, the CDR3 is TGTGCCAGCAGCTTGGGGGGCCGGAGACCTATCTCCTACGAGCAGTACTTC. Protein: CASSLGGRRPISYEQYF.

At least ten counts were recorded for this clonotype. The gene calls are TRBV7-9 and TRBJ1-4; 7 positions agree with TRBD1. The CDR3 is 15 residues long. Germline-derived CDR1 and CDR2 are SEHNR and FQNEAQ (reference sequence). V lost 5 bases to trimming and J lost 0 bases; unmatched junction nucleotides: 3. The chain's CDR3 is CASSPGQSTNEKLFF. CDR3 bases: TGTGCCAGCAGCCCGGGACAGTCAACTAATGAAAAACTGTTTTTT.

The table lists this clonotype with many counts. The chain joins TRBV5-1 to TRBJ2-2, with 15 bases identical to TRBD2. Germline V lookup: CDR1 SGHRS, CDR2 YFSETQ. The CDR3 spans 18 residues. Unmatched junction bases numbered 9, after V lost 5 bases and J lost 4 bases. CDR3 protein: CASRPPGLAGGPTGELFF. The CDR3 DNA sequence: TGCGCCAGCAGACCGCCGGGACTAGCGGGAGGTCCCACCGGGGAGCTGTTTTTT.

This clonotype was detected many times. This rearrangement joins TRBV19 to TRBJ1-2; a weak D match, TRBD1 (6 bases). Germline CDR1 and CDR2: LNHDA and SQIVND (reference sequence). CDR3 length equals 12 residues. The CDR3: CATGPPNYGYTF. Here the CDR3 DNA reads TGTGCGACAGGCCCTCCTAACTATGGCTACACCTTC.

This clonotype has at least ten counts. The chain uses TRBV12-3 or TRBV12-4 and TRBJ1-5; TRBD1 is a possible D gene (5 bases). V was cut by 3 bases and J by 9 bases, with 15 bases left in between. This CDR3 is 14 amino acids long. The CDR3 reads CASSLGGLLWPQHF. The DNA for the CDR3 is TGTGCCAGCAGTTTGGGGGGACTCCTATGGCCCCAGCATTTT.

This clonotype was picked up many times. This chain connects TRBV7-9 to TRBJ2-3; the match to TRBD2 covers 11 bases. CDR1 is SEHNR and CDR2 is FQNEAQ in the germline V gene (reference sequence). The CDR3 sequence is 16 residues long. The J segment lost 2 bases and the V segment lost 2 bases, leaving 3 bases of the junction unmatched. The CDR3 loop is CASSLLAGGSTDTQYF. The CDR3 region has the DNA TGTGCCAGCAGCTTACTAGCGGGGGGCTCCACAGATACGCAGTATTTT.

This clonotype came up a few times. V gene TRBV6-5 combines with J gene TRBJ1-1; 7 bases match TRBD1. Germline lookup yields CDR1 MNHEY and CDR2 SVGAGI. The CDR3 extends over 15 amino acids. The V segment lost 1 base and the J segment 1 base; nucleotides outside the gene matches: 3. The DNA of the CDR3 is TGTGCCAGCAGTTACTTCCAGGGGGAGAACACTGAAGCTTTCTTT. Its protein is CASSYFQGENTEAFF.

In this sample, this clonotype turned up many times. The chain has TRBV29-1 and TRBJ2-5, with 9 bases that match TRBD1. Germline lookup yields CDR1 SQVTM and CDR2 ANQGSEA. This CDR3 comprises 14 residues. V shed 6 bases, J shed 4 bases, and the junction held 9 bases outside the gene matches. The DNA of the CDR3 is TGCAGCGTCGGGGGACAGGGAAGAACAGAGACCCAGTACTTC. Amino acids: CSVGGQGRTETQYF.

The chain is built from TRBV7-9 and TRBJ1-2; D unclear. The CDR3 covers 11 residues. Germline assignment: CDR1 SEHNR and CDR2 FQNEAQ (reference sequence). Trimming pared 5 bases from V and 6 bases from J, leaving 7 bases between. In nucleotides, the CDR3 is TGTGCCAGCAGCCTACTGCATGGCTACACCTTC. This gives the protein CASSLLHGYTF.

There are many counts of this clonotype. The V and J genes are TRBV5-1 and TRBJ2-1; 7 nucleotides match TRBD2. There are 16 residues in the CDR3. J was trimmed by 4 bases and V by 4 bases; bases with no gene match: 11. Germline CDR1 reads SGHRS; CDR2 reads YFSETQ. In DNA form, the CDR3 reads TGCGCCAGCAGCCGTCCCACTAGCGTGCAGTACAATGAGCAGTTCTTC. Translation gives CASSRPTSVQYNEQFF.

The chain carries TRBV13 and TRBJ2-5; the match to TRBD2 covers 10 bases. This CDR3 spans 21 amino acids. After removal of 8 bases from V and 5 bases from J, the junction contained 29 bases not matched to a gene. Looked up from germline, CDR1 is PRHDT and CDR2 is FYEKMQ (reference sequence). The CDR3, as DNA: TGTGCCAGCTCTACCTCCCGAATAACTAGCGGGGTATGGCATACAAGCGAGACCCAGTACTTC. Translation: CASSTSRITSGVWHTSETQYF. Full variable domain (outside the CDR3, taken from reference TRBV13 and TRBJ2-5): AAGVIQSPRHLIKEKRETATLKCYPIPRHDTVYWYQQGPGQDPQFLISFYEKMQSDKGSIPDRFSAQQFSDYHSELNMSSLELGDSALYFCASSTSRITSGVWHTSETQYFGPGTRLLVL.

This clonotype showed up many times. The chain uses TRBV5-1 and TRBJ1-2, with 9 bases lining up with TRBD1. There are 14 residues in the CDR3. Unmatched junction bases numbered 1, after V lost 0 bases and J lost 4 bases. The germline CDR1 and CDR2 sequences are SGHRS and YFSETQ. As DNA, the CDR3 is TGCGCCAGCAGCTTGGAGGGACAGGGCTATGGCTACACCTTC. Its protein is CASSLEGQGYGYTF.

The gene calls are TRBV19 and TRBJ2-7, with D tentatively TRBD1 or TRBD2 (5 bases each). Germline V gene sequence: CDR1 LNHDA, CDR2 SQIVND (reference sequence). This CDR3 has 14 residues. V dropped 3 bases and J dropped 0 bases, with 9 bases sitting between them. CDR3: CASSMTGGSYEQYF. The DNA of the CDR3 is TGTGCCAGTAGTATGACTGGGGGCTCCTACGAGCAGTACTTC.

This clonotype was seen repeatedly, ten times or more. The chain links TRBV5-1 to TRBJ2-1, with 12 bases identical to TRBD2. CDR1 and CDR2 (germline): SGHRS, YFSETQ. The CDR3 contains 16 residues. V lost 0 bases and J lost 6; bases outside the gene matches: 4. The CDR3 here is CASSLGLAGAFNEQFF. In DNA form, the CDR3 reads TGCGCCAGCAGCTTGGGACTAGCGGGAGCTTTCAATGAGCAGTTCTTC. The full variable domain, with the rest looked up from reference TRBV5-1 and TRBJ2-1, is KAGVTQTPRYLIKTRGQQVTLSCSPISGHRSVSWYQQTPGQGLQFLFEYFSETQRNKGNFPGRFSGRQFSNSRSEMNVSTLELGDSALYLCASSLGLAGAFNEQFFGPGTRLTVL.

This clonotype was counted many times. The chain links TRBV6-2 or TRBV6-3 to TRBJ2-7, with D tentatively TRBD1 or TRBD2 (6 bases each). CDR3 length: 15 residues. Trimming stripped 6 bases from V and 1 base from J, with 16 bases between. The germline V gene has CDR1 MNHEY and CDR2 SVGEGT. CDR3 sequence reads: CASRTTPGASYEQYF. DNA of the CDR3: TGTGCCAGCAGGACTACACCGGGGGCTTCCTACGAGCAGTACTTC.

In its sample, this clonotype was seen many times. The chain uses TRBV6-1 and TRBJ1-2; D gene ambiguous. V lost 6 bases and J 3 bases, leaving 14 bases between the germline ends. This CDR3 spans 14 amino acids. Germline values: CDR1 MNHNS, CDR2 SASEGT. In DNA, the CDR3 is TGTGCCAGCAGCGCCCAACGGCGTGACTATGGCTACACCTTC. Its translation: CASSAQRRDYGYTF.

Many counts were recorded for this clonotype. The chain combines TRBV20-1 with TRBJ2-3; D is unresolved. V was trimmed by 0 bases and J by 0 bases, leaving 10 bases between them. This CDR3 is built from 15 residues. Germline V gene sequence: CDR1 DFQATT, CDR2 SNEGSKA (reference sequence). This CDR3 reads CSARDWSLSTDTQYF. In DNA form, the CDR3 reads TGCAGTGCTAGAGATTGGTCCCTAAGCACAGATACGCAGTATTTT.